This T cell receptor (beta chain) derives from a study of T-cell reconstitution after alpha-beta-depleted transplantation in children. The CDR3 has 15 residues. Trimming at V came to 6 bases and at J to 12 bases, leaving 14 bases not matched to a gene. Per the germline V gene, CDR1 is MNHNS and CDR2 is SASEGT. TCRbeta library construction was performed incorporating unique molecular identifiers. TCRdb reprocessed the PCR reads with MiXCR, giving one entry per CDR3 protein. The data hold about 540,000 distinct CDR3 sequences, with approximately 16% observed a single time. Material: PBMCs from the stem cell graft donor, obtained from the stem cell graft. V is TRBV6-1 and J is TRBJ2-1; TRBD2 aligns across 10 bases. The TCR comes from a human donor who donated a stem cell graft to a child with acute lymphoblastic leukemia. CDR3 loop: CASRRGTSAFLGQFF. DNA of the CDR3: TGTGCCAGCAGGAGGGGGACTAGCGCCTTCTTGGGGCAGTTCTTC.